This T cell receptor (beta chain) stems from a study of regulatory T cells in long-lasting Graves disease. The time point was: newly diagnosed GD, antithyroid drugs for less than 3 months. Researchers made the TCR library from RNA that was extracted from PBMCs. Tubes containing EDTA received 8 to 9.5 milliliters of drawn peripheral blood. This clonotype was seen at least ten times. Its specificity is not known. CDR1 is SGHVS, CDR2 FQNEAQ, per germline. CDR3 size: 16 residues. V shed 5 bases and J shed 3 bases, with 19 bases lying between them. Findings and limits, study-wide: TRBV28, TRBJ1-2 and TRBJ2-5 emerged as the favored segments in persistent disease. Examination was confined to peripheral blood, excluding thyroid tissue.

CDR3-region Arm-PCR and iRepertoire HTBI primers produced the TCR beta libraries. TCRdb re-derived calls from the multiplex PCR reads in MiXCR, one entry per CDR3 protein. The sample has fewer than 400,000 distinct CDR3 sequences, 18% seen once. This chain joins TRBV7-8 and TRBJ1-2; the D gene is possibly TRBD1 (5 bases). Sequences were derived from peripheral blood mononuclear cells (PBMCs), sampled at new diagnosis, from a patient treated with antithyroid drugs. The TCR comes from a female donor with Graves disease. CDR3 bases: TGTGCCAGCAGCGTACGGGACCGGCGGGGCTACTATGGCTACACCTTC. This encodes CASSVRDRRGYYGYTF. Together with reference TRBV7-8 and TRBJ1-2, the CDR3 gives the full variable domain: GAGVSQSPRYKVAKRGQDVALRCDPISGHVSLFWYQQALGQGPEFLTYFQNEAQLDKSGLPSDRFFAERPEGSVSTLKIQRTQQEDSAVYLCASSVRDRRGYYGYTFGSGTRLTVV.